What follows are 21 T cell receptor beta chains derived from one specimen sequenced in a study of blood T cell repertoires in COVID-19. Clones were read by immunoSEQ multiplex PCR, and TCRdb kept only the in-frame ones, dropping some. The table lists 110,000 to 150,000 clones, around 86% of them singletons, with less than 4.5% in the top ten. Sequenced sample: peripheral blood. Receptor source: a woman older than 75 with acute or convalescent COVID-19.

The gene calls are TRBV2 and TRBJ2-5; D unclear. CDR1 SNHLY and CDR2 FYNNEI come from the germline V gene. Between the trimmed V and J ends, which lost 2 bases and 2 bases, there was a span of 12 bases. The CDR3 totals 15 residues. CDR3 sequence (DNA): TGTGCCAGCAGTGAAACCGGTACAGAACAAGAGACCCAGTACTTC. Protein: CASSETGTEQETQYF.

The chain couples TRBV16 to TRBJ1-6, with 8 bases fitting TRBD1. Germline V gene lookup returns CDR1 KGHSY and CDR2 FQNENV. This CDR3 has 15 residues. The trim removed 3 bases at V and 10 bases at J, leaving 8 bases unmatched. Written as DNA, the CDR3 is TGTGCCAGCAGCCAGTTTGCAGGGGGCGGATCACCCCTCCACTTT. Amino acid sequence: CASSQFAGGGSPLHF.

This clone was counted a few times. The J gene is TRBJ2-2, the V gene TRBV3-1 (or the pseudogene TRBV3-2); 8 nucleotides line up with TRBD2. The CDR3 consists of 15 residues. V lost 2 bases, J lost 1 base, and 0 bases stayed unmatched. CDR1 is LGHDT and CDR2 is YNNKEL in the germline V gene (reference sequence). The CDR3 sequence: CASSQSGGNTGELFF. The CDR3, as DNA: TGTGCCAGCAGCCAAAGCGGGGGGAACACCGGGGAGCTGTTTTTT.

This clone was picked up one time. The chain combines TRBV5-1 with TRBJ2-1, with 9 bases identical to TRBD2. J lost 9 bases, V lost 0 bases, and 7 bases had no gene match. The CDR3 spans 15 residues. Germline V gene sequence: CDR1 SGHRS, CDR2 YFSETQ. The CDR3 here is CASSLAGFSGSEQFF. The CDR3 region has the DNA TGCGCCAGCAGCTTGGCCGGGTTTAGCGGGAGTGAGCAGTTCTTC. The whole variable domain, filled in from reference TRBV5-1 and TRBJ2-1, reads KAGVTQTPRYLIKTRGQQVTLSCSPISGHRSVSWYQQTPGQGLQFLFEYFSETQRNKGNFPGRFSGRQFSNSRSEMNVSTLELGDSALYLCASSLAGFSGSEQFFGPGTRLTVL.

The V and J genes are TRBV12-3 or TRBV12-4 and TRBJ1-2; D gene uncertain. The CDR3 covers 13 residues. The germline V and J ends were trimmed by 2 bases and 7 bases, with 11 bases remaining between them. In DNA, the CDR3 is TGTGCCAGCAGTTTACTGGCAGCGGGTGGCTACACCTTC. This encodes CASSLLAAGGYTF.

CDR3 sequence: CASSYGVSLEGETQYF. In DNA form, the CDR3 reads TGTGCCAGCAGCTATGGTGTCAGCCTGGAGGGTGAGACCCAGTACTTC. The chain is built from TRBV7-6 and TRBJ2-5; weak D call: TRBD2 (6 bases). The CDR3 length is 16 residues. The ends were cut back, 4 bases at V and 5 bases at J, with 20 bases in the middle. From germline, CDR1 is SGHVS and CDR2 FNYEAQ.

The rearrangement joins TRBV7-8 to TRBJ1-6; TRBD1 agrees at 10 bases. Trimming at V came to 5 bases and at J to 10 bases, leaving 8 bases not matched to a gene. The CDR3 contains 15 residues. Germline loops: CDR1 SGHVS, CDR2 FQNEAQ. The CDR3 loop is CASSPRTGGGSPLHF. The DNA of the CDR3 is TGTGCCAGCAGCCCACGGACAGGGGGAGGATCACCCCTCCACTTT.

The J gene is TRBJ2-7, the V gene TRBV27; 7 bases fit TRBD1. The germline V gene encodes CDR1 MNHEY and CDR2 SMNVEV (reference sequence). V shed 6 bases, J shed 3 bases, and the junction held 11 bases outside the gene matches. This CDR3 contains 15 residues. CDR3: CASRRATGSLYEQYF. CDR3 nucleotides: TGTGCCAGCAGGCGCGCGACAGGGTCCCTCTACGAGCAGTACTTC.

The chain combines TRBV6-4 with TRBJ2-2; TRBD1 might be the D (5 bases). Between the trimmed V and J ends, which lost 4 bases and 4 bases, there was a span of 13 bases. The V gene's germline CDR1 is MRHNA and CDR2 SNTAGT. This CDR3 has 15 residues. The CDR3 nucleotides read TGTGCCAGCAGTGCAGAGACAGTTCCCACCGGGGAGCTGTTTTTT. This encodes CASSAETVPTGELFF.

The gene calls are TRBV10-3 and TRBJ2-7; 8 nucleotides align to TRBD2. Unmatched junction bases numbered 9, after V lost 4 bases and J lost 1 base. Germline assignment: CDR1 ENHRY and CDR2 SYGVKD. This CDR3 has 16 amino acids. The chain's CDR3 is CAISGFGTRGSYEQYF. CDR3 nucleotide sequence: TGTGCCATCAGTGGGTTTGGGACTAGAGGATCCTACGAGCAGTACTTC.

The sample holds a few counts of this clone. The V gene is TRBV15, the J gene TRBJ1-2, with D tentatively TRBD1 (6 bases). The CDR3 sequence is 14 residues long. The V end was cut by 1 base, the J end by 9 bases, with 15 bases between. Looked up from germline, CDR1 is LNHNV and CDR2 is YYDKDF (reference sequence). This CDR3 is CATSRGGQGFSYTF. The CDR3 bases are TGTGCCACCAGCAGAGGGGGGCAGGGGTTCAGCTACACCTTC.

CDR3 protein: CASSSPSPYEQYF. The CDR3 nucleotides are TGTGCCAGCAGTTCCCCCTCCCCCTACGAGCAGTACTTC. The chain carries TRBV28 and TRBJ2-7; D is unresolved. CDR3 length equals 13 residues. Germline V lookup: CDR1 MDHEN, CDR2 SYDVKM. V shed 4 bases and J shed 2 bases, with 9 bases lying between them.

This chain links TRBV5-6 with TRBJ2-7; 7 bases are a match to TRBD2. CDR1 is SGHDT and CDR2 is YYEEEE in the germline V gene. This CDR3 contains 17 residues. Trimming took 0 bases from V and 3 from J; bases not matched to a gene: 12. The CDR3: CASSLDVGGGPIYEQYF. CDR3 DNA: TGTGCCAGCAGCTTGGACGTCGGGGGAGGGCCTATCTACGAGCAGTACTTC.

The J gene is TRBJ1-2, the V gene TRBV28; D might be TRBD1 (5 bases). Germline V CDR1 and CDR2: MDHEN, SYDVKM. The ends were cut back, 5 bases at V and 4 bases at J, with 17 bases in the middle. The CDR3 runs to 15 residues. The CDR3 nucleotides read TGTGCCAGCAGTCCCCCCCTGGGGCGAAGCTATGGCTACACCTTC. Its translation: CASSPPLGRSYGYTF.

This clone came up once. V usage is TRBV18 and J usage is TRBJ2-5; TRBD2 aligns across 13 bases. Germline trimming cut 2 bases from V and 5 bases from J; bases unmatched to any gene: 8. This CDR3 contains 17 residues. The germline V gene has CDR1 KGHSH and CDR2 LQKENI. Written as DNA, the CDR3 is TGTGCCAGCTCACCAGCGACTAGCGGGGGGTCCCCGGAGACCCAGTACTTC. It yields the protein CASSPATSGGSPETQYF.

V is TRBV25-1 and J is TRBJ2-7; a possible D gene is TRBD1 (6 bases). The CDR3 is 11 amino acids. The V end lost 4 bases, the J end lost 7 bases, and 8 bases lay between the germline ends. Looked up from germline, CDR1 is MGHDK and CDR2 is SYGVNS. The CDR3 sequence: CASSGGREQYF. DNA of the CDR3: TGTGCCAGCAGTGGGGGGCGTGAGCAGTACTTC.

The rearrangement links TRBV5-1 to TRBJ2-3, with a tentative D call TRBD2 (6 bases). The germline V gene encodes CDR1 SGHRS and CDR2 YFSETQ. The V gene lost 4 bases and the J gene lost 8 bases, with 20 bases spanning the gap. The CDR3 is made up of 15 amino acids. The CDR3 nucleotides are TGCGCCAGCAGCCCCGGACCCGCGGGGATTGGTACGCAGTATTTT. Translation: CASSPGPAGIGTQYF.

The chain couples TRBV4-1 to TRBJ2-1, with TRBD2 matching 11 bases. The V segment lost 2 bases and the J segment 8 bases; nucleotides outside the gene matches: 5. The germline gives CDR1 MGHRA, CDR2 YSYEKL. This CDR3 is 15 amino acids long. Written as DNA, the CDR3 is TGCGCCAGCAGCCAAACTAGCGGGAGATTCTATGAGCAGTTCTTC. Translated: CASSQTSGRFYEQFF.

The gene calls are TRBV30 and TRBJ2-3; 10 bases agree with TRBD2. This CDR3 comprises 15 residues. Looked up from germline, CDR1 is GTSNPN and CDR2 is SVGIG (reference sequence). V was pared by 2 bases and J by 8 bases, with 10 bases of the junction left unmatched. Here the CDR3 DNA reads TGTGCCTGGAGTAGACTAGCGGGTCGGGGCTCTACGCAGTATTTT. The encoded protein is CAWSRLAGRGSTQYF.

This chain joins TRBV3-1 (or the pseudogene TRBV3-2) and TRBJ1-2; D is unresolved. The CDR3 covers 13 residues. Per the germline V gene, CDR1 is LGHDT and CDR2 is YNNKEL (reference sequence). V lost 8 bases and J lost 4, with 14 bases in between. CDR3 nucleotide sequence: TGTGCCAGCGGTTCGGGGAGTGGCTATGGCTACACCTTC. Translating it yields CASGSGSGYGYTF.

This clone has just one count. The rearrangement joins TRBV5-5 to TRBJ1-3; no definite D call. Trimming cost V 3 bases and J 6 bases, with 16 bases left between them. CDR1 SGHKS and CDR2 YYEKEE come from the germline V gene (reference sequence). The CDR3 runs to 15 residues. DNA of the CDR3: TGTGCCAGCAGCTCACCACTGCGCGGAAAAAACACCATATATTTT. Translation gives CASSSPLRGKNTIYF.